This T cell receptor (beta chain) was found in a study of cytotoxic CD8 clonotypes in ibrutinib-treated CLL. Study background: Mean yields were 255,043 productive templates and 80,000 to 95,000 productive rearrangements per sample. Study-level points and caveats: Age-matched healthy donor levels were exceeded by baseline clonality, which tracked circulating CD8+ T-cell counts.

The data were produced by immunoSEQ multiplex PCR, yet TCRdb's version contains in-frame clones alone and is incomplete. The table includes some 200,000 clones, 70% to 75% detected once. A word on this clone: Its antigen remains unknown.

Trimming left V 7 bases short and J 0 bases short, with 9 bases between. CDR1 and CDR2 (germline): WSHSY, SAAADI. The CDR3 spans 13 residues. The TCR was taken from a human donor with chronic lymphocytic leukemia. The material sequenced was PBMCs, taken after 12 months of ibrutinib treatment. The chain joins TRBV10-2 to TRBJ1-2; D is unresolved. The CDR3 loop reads CASTLGTNYGYTF. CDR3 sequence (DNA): TGCGCCAGCACCTTAGGGACTAACTATGGCTACACCTTC.